A single sample is the source of the 25 T cell receptor beta chains below, sequenced in a study of post-analysis software for immune sequencing data. Each TCR beta cDNA library carried unique molecular identifiers. TCRdb called the PCR reads again in MiXCR, with one record for every CDR3 protein. This table has 750,000 to 950,000 distinct CDR3 sequences, about 50% appearing once. The study, taken as a whole, reports: Controls showed lower frequencies than patients for four to six TRBV segments, and TRBV5-6, TRBV5-1 and TRBV20-1 were among these.

What these receptors recognize is not known. Sequencing was done on a sample of blood. The receptors stem from a girl aged 5-17 years with multiple sclerosis.

The chain uses TRBV5-1 and TRBJ2-1; 14 nucleotides agree with TRBD2. J lost 8 bases, V lost 4 bases, and 5 bases had no gene match. This CDR3 is 15 amino acids long. Germline loops: CDR1 SGHRS, CDR2 YFSETQ. The CDR3 spells CASSLGTSGSDEQFF. The DNA for the CDR3 is TGCGCCAGCAGCCTCGGGACTAGCGGGAGCGATGAGCAGTTCTTC.

The rearrangement uses TRBV6-4 and TRBJ2-3; no definite D call. V lost 7 bases and J 5 bases, leaving 16 bases between the germline ends. The V gene's germline CDR1 is MRHNA and CDR2 SNTAGT. The CDR3 extends over 14 amino acids. The CDR3: CASTPRGLVDTQYF. The CDR3 nucleotides read TGTGCCAGCACGCCGCGTGGGCTTGTAGATACGCAGTATTTT.

The chain combines TRBV29-1 with TRBJ2-1; possibly TRBD1 for D (6 bases). The CDR3 loop spans 12 amino acids. Trimming pared 7 bases from V and 8 bases from J, leaving 15 bases between. CDR1 is SQVTM, CDR2 ANQGSEA, per germline. The CDR3 coding sequence is TGCAGCGGAGGGGGATTCCGCTATGAGCAGTTCTTC. As protein: CSGGGFRYEQFF.

The V call is TRBV6-2 or TRBV6-3, the J call TRBJ2-5, with TRBD2 as a possible D gene (6 bases). In germline, CDR1 is MNHEY, CDR2 SVGEGT. V gave up 0 bases and J gave up 4 bases, with 21 bases separating them. CDR3 size: 18 residues. CDR3 region: CASSYSSLSWRAVETQYF. The DNA for the CDR3 is TGTGCCAGCAGTTACTCCTCCTTGTCGTGGAGGGCCGTAGAGACCCAGTACTTC.

The V and J genes are TRBV7-2 and TRBJ1-2; the D gene is possibly TRBD1 (5 bases). This CDR3 region has 13 residues. The germline V and J ends were trimmed by 4 bases and 3 bases, with 9 bases remaining between them. Germline values: CDR1 SGHTA, CDR2 FQGNSA. This chain's CDR3 is CASSSSGHYGYTF. CDR3 in DNA: TGTGCCAGCAGCTCCTCGGGGCACTATGGCTACACCTTC.

V is TRBV20-1 and J is TRBJ2-1; perhaps TRBD1 as D (6 bases). Trimming shortened V by 5 bases and J by 8 bases, and 10 bases separated the two germline ends. The CDR3 is 11 amino acids. CDR1 DFQATT and CDR2 SNEGSKA come from the germline V gene (reference sequence). The CDR3 nucleotides read TGCAGTGCTTACAGGGACGATGAGCAGTTCTTC. It translates to CSAYRDDEQFF.

A single count supports this clonotype. This chain uses TRBV10-3 with TRBJ2-4, with TRBD1 matching 12 bases. The assigned J gene may be wrong: the sequence end matches TRBJ2-5 better. CDR1 and CDR2 (germline): ENHRY, SYGVKD. The CDR3 consists of 15 residues. The CDR3 nucleotides read TGTGCCATCAACCCCGGGACAGGGGGCGCGGAGACCCAGTACTTC. Its protein product is CAINPGTGGAETQYF.

The chain carries TRBV7-3 and TRBJ2-2, with 9 positions matching TRBD1. V shed 5 bases and J 1 base; nucleotides not matched to a gene: 5. The V gene's germline CDR1 is SGHTA and CDR2 FQGTGA. The CDR3 covers 16 residues. The CDR3 protein is CASSPGTGKNTGELFF. The CDR3 bases are TGTGCCAGCAGCCCGGGGACAGGGAAGAACACCGGGGAGCTGTTTTTT.

At least ten counts were recorded for this clonotype. The gene calls are TRBV7-8 and TRBJ2-4; D possibly corresponds to TRBD2 (5 bases). CDR1 SGHVS and CDR2 FQNEAQ come from the germline V gene. Trimming cost V 2 bases and J 7 bases, with 6 bases left between them. CDR3 length equals 12 residues. CDR3 loop: CASSLSGNIQYF. In nucleotides, the CDR3 is TGTGCCAGCAGCTTATCGGGGAACATTCAGTACTTC.

CDR3 amino acids: CASSDGRNTGELFF. Here the CDR3 DNA reads TGTGCCAGCAGTGATGGCAGGAACACCGGGGAGCTGTTTTTT. V gene TRBV2 combines with J gene TRBJ2-2; D remains ambiguous. Germline CDR1 SNHLY, CDR2 FYNNEI. V lost 3 bases and J 1 base, leaving 6 bases between the germline ends. CDR3 size: 14 residues.

This chain connects TRBV7-9 to TRBJ2-1; 13 positions agree with TRBD2. Germline values: CDR1 SEHNR, CDR2 FQNEAQ (reference sequence). The CDR3 spans 19 residues. Unmatched junction bases numbered 13, after V lost 4 bases and J lost 4 bases. For the CDR3, the DNA is TGTGCCAGCAGCTCTACACCGGGGACTAGCGGGAATAGTTACAATGAGCAGTTCTTC. Translating it yields CASSSTPGTSGNSYNEQFF.

This clonotype was seen only a few times. CDR3 amino acids: CASRSGWYEQYF. CDR3 coding DNA: TGTGCCAGCAGGAGCGGGTGGTACGAGCAGTACTTC. J is TRBJ2-7 and V is TRBV12-3 or TRBV12-4, with a tentative D call TRBD2 (6 bases). Trimming pared 6 bases from V and 4 bases from J, leaving 10 bases between. The CDR3 runs to 12 residues.

The table lists this clonotype with many counts. V and J are TRBV27 and TRBJ2-7; D not resolved. CDR1 is MNHEY and CDR2 is SMNVEV in the germline V gene (reference sequence). The CDR3 sequence is 12 residues long. V lost 6 bases to trimming and J lost 6 bases, with 12 bases between them. The chain's CDR3 is CASSLGVGEQYF. The DNA for the CDR3 is TGTGCCAGCAGCTTAGGAGTGGGCGAGCAGTACTTC.

The rearrangement uses TRBV15 and TRBJ2-1, with 11 bases matching TRBD2. In germline, CDR1 is LNHNV, CDR2 YYDKDF (reference sequence). V shed 2 bases, J shed 8 bases, and the junction held 5 bases outside the gene matches. CDR3 length: 15 residues. Written as DNA, the CDR3 is TGTGCCACCAGCAGACCTAGCGGGGGGAACCATGAGCAGTTCTTC. It codes for CATSRPSGGNHEQFF.

This clonotype was observed a handful of times. The V gene is TRBV20-1, the J gene TRBJ2-5; 9 bases align to TRBD2. The length of the CDR3 is 14 residues. V gave up 4 bases and J gave up 1 base; unmatched junction bases: 4. Germline V CDR1 and CDR2: DFQATT, SNEGSKA (reference sequence). The CDR3, as DNA: TGCAGTGCTACCCCGACTAGCGGCCAAGAGACCCAGTACTTC. This sequence encodes CSATPTSGQETQYF.

This clonotype was detected a few times. The chain uses TRBV29-1 and TRBJ2-5, with TRBD1 identical over 9 bases. Trimming took 6 bases from V and 1 from J; bases not matched to a gene: 3. This CDR3 has 13 amino acids. Germline V lookup: CDR1 SQVTM, CDR2 ANQGSEA. CDR3 protein: CSVRTGAQETQYF. CDR3 coding DNA: TGCAGCGTCCGGACAGGGGCCCAAGAGACCCAGTACTTC.

This chain uses TRBV6-1 with TRBJ2-4; maybe TRBD1 (6 bases). The J call is in doubt because the DNA end fits TRBJ2-7 better. Germline values: CDR1 MNHNS, CDR2 SASEGT. The CDR3 runs 11 residues. The CDR3 DNA follows: TGTGCCAGCATGGACAGTTACGAGCAGTACTTC. Amino acid sequence: CASMDSYEQYF.

This clonotype was seen just once. This chain connects TRBV2 to TRBJ1-2; D unresolved. Trimming removed 2 bases from V and 5 bases from J, with 9 bases in between. From germline, CDR1 is SNHLY and CDR2 FYNNEI. This CDR3 is 13 amino acids long. In nucleotides, the CDR3 is TGTGCCAGCAGTGAACACGCTGGGTATGGCTACACCTTC. It yields the protein CASSEHAGYGYTF. Variable domain in full (rest from reference TRBV2 and TRBJ1-2): EPEVTQTPSHQVTQMGQEVILRCVPISNHLYFYWYRQILGQKVEFLVSFYNNEISEKSEIFDDQFSVERPDGSNFTLKIRSTKLEDSAMYFCASSEHAGYGYTFGSGTRLTVV.

The CDR3 DNA follows: TGTGCCAGCCCTCCAACTGAGTACGAGCAGTACTTC. This codes for CASPPTEYEQYF. The chain combines TRBV14 with TRBJ2-7; D unresolved. V was trimmed by 8 bases and J by 4 bases, leaving 12 bases between them. The CDR3 covers 12 residues. In germline, CDR1 is SGHDN, CDR2 FVKESK.

This rearrangement joins TRBV10-3 to TRBJ2-4; the D is unclear. Between the trimmed V and J ends, which lost 2 bases and 0 bases, there was a span of 11 bases. The length of the CDR3 is 16 residues. CDR1 and CDR2 (germline): ENHRY, SYGVKD. The CDR3 loop reads CAISEGFTQAKNIQYF. CDR3 bases: TGTGCCATCAGTGAGGGTTTCACCCAAGCCAAAAACATTCAGTACTTC.

V usage is TRBV12-3 or TRBV12-4 and J usage is TRBJ2-5; D unclear. The J call may be faulty, since TRBJ2-7 better matches the DNA end. There are 14 residues in the CDR3. CDR3 bases: TGTGCCAGCAACATCGGCGGCAGGCCGGACGAGCAGTACTTC. Translation: CASNIGGRPDEQYF.

This clonotype occurred once. Here the CDR3 DNA reads TGTGCCAGCAGCCAGACGGGACTTCCAGCCTACGAGCAGTACTTC. Protein sequence: CASSQTGLPAYEQYF. V and J are TRBV4-2 and TRBJ2-7, with D possibly matching TRBD2 (6 bases). Trimming removed 3 bases at V and 2 bases at J, with 14 bases between. Germline loops: CDR1 LGHNA, CDR2 YNFKEQ. The CDR3 is 15 residues long.

V usage is TRBV5-1 and J usage is TRBJ2-5; D is possibly TRBD1 (6 bases). CDR3 length equals 11 residues. Germline V gene sequence: CDR1 SGHRS, CDR2 YFSETQ. The germline V and J ends were trimmed by 6 bases and 5 bases, with 8 bases remaining between them. The CDR3 region has the DNA TGCGCCAGCACAGGGGTGGAGACCCAGTACTTC. This codes for CASTGVETQYF.

The chain links TRBV3-1 to TRBJ2-2; 9 bases line up with TRBD1. The germline V gene has CDR1 LGHDT and CDR2 YNNKEL (reference sequence). V lost 1 base and J lost 1; bases outside the gene matches: 10. The CDR3 runs 19 residues. The CDR3: CASSQVGFSGQGNTGELFF. The CDR3, as DNA: TGTGCCAGCAGCCAAGTGGGGTTTTCGGGACAGGGGAACACCGGGGAGCTGTTTTTT.

The chain combines TRBV7-9 with TRBJ1-1; 12 positions agree with TRBD1. V gave up 3 bases and J gave up 3 bases; unmatched junction bases: 2. This CDR3 contains 15 residues. Germline assignment: CDR1 SEHNR and CDR2 FQNEAQ (reference sequence). The CDR3 sequence is CASSLGQGADTEAFF. The CDR3, as DNA: TGTGCCAGCAGCTTGGGACAGGGGGCAGACACTGAAGCTTTCTTT.